Following are 13 T cell receptor beta chains from one sample sequenced in a study of blood T cell repertoires in COVID-19. TCRdb keeps only in-frame clones here, not all; method: immunoSEQ multiplex PCR. In the table there are around 300,000 clones, approximately 83% of which are singletons. Specimen: peripheral blood. Receptors were obtained from a human donor in a cohort sampled during active COVID-19.

The chain is built from TRBV7-9 and TRBJ2-3, with TRBD2 matching 8 bases. CDR3 size: 14 residues. The J segment lost 0 bases and the V segment lost 7 bases, leaving 3 bases of the junction unmatched. CDR1 SEHNR and CDR2 FQNEAQ come from the germline V gene (reference sequence). CDR3: CASITSGSTDTQYF. The CDR3 nucleotides are TGTGCCAGCATTACTAGCGGAAGCACAGATACGCAGTATTTT.

The chain recombines TRBV30 with TRBJ1-1; 9 nucleotides align to TRBD1. With 0 bases clipped from V and 8 bases from J, the junction kept 1 base outside the gene matches. This CDR3 contains 12 residues. Germline values: CDR1 GTSNPN, CDR2 SVGIG (reference sequence). CDR3 DNA sequence: TGTGCCTGGAGTGTCGGGACAGGGGAAGCTTTCTTT. Protein sequence: CAWSVGTGEAFF.

V is TRBV15 and J is TRBJ1-4, with TRBD1 identical over 9 bases. V shed 6 bases, J shed 4 bases, and the junction held 3 bases outside the gene matches. The CDR3 is made up of 14 amino acids. Germline assignment: CDR1 LNHNV and CDR2 YYDKDF (reference sequence). The CDR3 bases are TGTGCCACCAGACCGGGACAGGGTAATGAAAAACTGTTTTTT. This gives the protein CATRPGQGNEKLFF.

The genes are TRBV2 and TRBJ1-4, with no clear D. CDR1 is SNHLY, CDR2 FYNNEI, per germline. Trimming took 2 bases from V and 2 from J, leaving 15 bases between them. The CDR3 totals 17 residues. The CDR3 DNA is TGTGCCAGCAGTGAATTCGACCCGGAGGCGACTAATGAAAAACTGTTTTTT. Residues: CASSEFDPEATNEKLFF.

This clone showed up just a few times. J is TRBJ2-7 and V is TRBV7-9; possibly TRBD1 for D (6 bases). V lost 5 bases and J 3 bases, leaving 11 bases between the germline ends. Germline CDR1 SEHNR, CDR2 FQNEAQ (reference sequence). CDR3 length: 13 amino acids. The CDR3 region is CASSPRTVYEQYF. The CDR3, as DNA: TGTGCCAGCAGCCCTCGGACAGTCTACGAGCAGTACTTC.

The V and J genes are TRBV5-1 and TRBJ1-1; no definite D call. CDR1 is SGHRS and CDR2 is YFSETQ in the germline V gene. The CDR3 runs to 13 residues. V was trimmed by 3 bases and J by 1 base, leaving 7 bases between them. Here the CDR3 reads CASSSQSNTEAFF. Written as DNA, the CDR3 is TGCGCCAGCAGCTCACAATCGAACACTGAAGCTTTCTTT.

The genes are TRBV15 and TRBJ2-7; D possibly corresponds to TRBD1 (5 bases). This CDR3 comprises 13 residues. Germline V lookup: CDR1 LNHNV, CDR2 YYDKDF (reference sequence). V lost 3 bases, J lost 5 bases, and 11 bases lay in between. CDR3 in amino acids: CATSRVSGHEQYF. CDR3 bases: TGTGCCACCAGCAGGGTTTCAGGGCACGAGCAGTACTTC.

This chain uses TRBV13 with TRBJ1-4; 9 bases are a match to TRBD1. The germline V gene has CDR1 PRHDT and CDR2 FYEKMQ (reference sequence). There are 15 residues in the CDR3. Trimming took 0 bases from V and 8 from J; bases not matched to a gene: 4. CDR3 sequence reads: CASSLGGQGNEKLFF. The CDR3 region has the DNA TGTGCCAGCAGCTTAGGAGGACAGGGGAACGAAAAACTGTTTTTT.

This chain links TRBV29-1 with TRBJ1-1; 10 nucleotides align to TRBD1. The germline CDR1 and CDR2 sequences are SQVTM and ANQGSEA. Germline trimming cut 8 bases from V and 3 bases from J; bases unmatched to any gene: 6. There are 13 residues in the CDR3. CDR3 sequence reads: CSTRTGGDTEAFF. Here the CDR3 DNA reads TGCAGCACACGGACAGGGGGGGACACTGAAGCTTTCTTT. Looking up the rest from reference TRBV29-1 and TRBJ1-1 gives the full variable domain: SAVISQKPSRDICQRGTSLTIQCQVDSQVTMMFWYRQQPGQSLTLIATANQGSEATYESGFVIDKFPISRPNLTFSTLTVSNMSPEDSSIYLCSTRTGGDTEAFFGQGTRLTVV.

The V call is TRBV9, the J call TRBJ2-7, with 11 nucleotides matching TRBD2. Germline CDR1 reads SGDLS; CDR2 reads YYNGEE. Trimming removed 1 base from V and 2 bases from J; junction bases left unmatched: 8. The CDR3 runs 17 residues. The CDR3 DNA reads TGTGCCAGCAGCGTAAGTCCCGGACTAGCGGGTCCCTACGAGCAGTACTTC. It codes for CASSVSPGLAGPYEQYF.

This chain uses TRBV4-1 with TRBJ2-7; 8 bases are shared with TRBD2. Germline CDR1 MGHRA, CDR2 YSYEKL. The CDR3 sequence is 16 residues long. V lost 2 bases and J lost 8; bases outside the gene matches: 14. The CDR3 spells CASSQIPSGAGDKQYF. The CDR3 nucleotides read TGCGCCAGCAGCCAAATCCCCTCAGGAGCGGGAGACAAGCAGTACTTC.

This clone was seen many times. The V and J genes are TRBV18 and TRBJ1-4; D unclear. Germline loops: CDR1 KGHSH, CDR2 LQKENI. Trimming shortened V by 3 bases and J by 0 bases, and 11 bases separated the two germline ends. This CDR3 is 16 amino acids long. The CDR3 loop is CASSPSQDPTNEKLFF. The DNA for the CDR3 is TGTGCCAGCTCACCGTCGCAGGATCCAACTAATGAAAAACTGTTTTTT.

The chain couples TRBV11-2 to TRBJ2-3; TRBD2 aligns across 10 bases. V lost 5 bases and J lost 1; bases outside the gene matches: 9. Looked up from germline, CDR1 is SGHAT and CDR2 is FQNNGV. The CDR3 consists of 17 residues. CDR3 coding DNA: TGTGCCAGCAGCCCCAGAGGGCTAGCGGGGGGCACAGATACGCAGTATTTT. Protein sequence: CASSPRGLAGGTDTQYF.